Listed here is a single T cell receptor (beta chain). The antigen it binds to is not known. No base quality information exists; no much larger clone differs at one position. The CDR3 spans 17 residues, from the cysteine through the phenylalanine. Only the CDR3 part of the read is kept: 51 bases, read in frame from the first base. Here V drops 5 bases and J drops 0 bases, and the junction holds 7 bases not matched to any gene. CDR1 and CDR2, looked up from the germline V gene (reference sequence), are SEHNR and FQNEAQ. For sequencing of the TCRbeta CDR3 region, genomic DNA was extracted from the sorted cells. The immunoSEQ Assay was used for sequencing of TCRbeta CDR3 regions. Not all clones reach the TCRdb copy of this immuneACCESS table, which keeps in-frame sequences only. Checked studies attribute under half of the gap to unresolved V genes and leave the rest unexplained. Here the sample has around 100,000 clones; approximately 90% occur a single time. About 0.29% of the sample lies in the top ten.

This record comes from a study of OX40 agonist ivuxolimab in advanced cancers. At the level of the whole study: Ivuxolimab, which targeted the costimulatory receptor OX40 (CD134), was an agonistic, fully human IgG2 monoclonal antibody. Intravenous ivuxolimab was administered to patients every 2 weeks at six dose levels: 0.01, 0.1, 0.3, 1.5, 3 and 10 mg/kg. Partial responses occurred in three dose-escalation patients, of whom one had hepatocellular carcinoma and two had cutaneous melanoma. Peripheral TCRbeta sequencing aimed to test whether ivuxolimab altered TCR sequence diversity and caused clonal T-cell expansion. The paper reports the monotherapy dose-escalation portion (N of about 51 patients) of the phase I ivuxolimab trial. Prior anti-PD-1, anti-PD-L1 or anti-CTLA-4 therapy was permitted, and approximately 41% of dose-escalation patients had received checkpoint inhibitors. Among the approximately 54 dose-escalation patients, some 19 had hepatocellular carcinoma, 15 melanoma, 9 renal cell carcinoma and 9 head and neck cancer. A male proportion of roughly 80% and a mean age of around 60 years, ranging from roughly 20 to 80, were recorded for the dose-escalation cohort.

Patients with a history of autoimmune disease or receiving systemic immunosuppression were excluded from the trial. Peripheral blood for TCR sequencing was collected from all dose cohorts at baseline, on cycle 4 day 1, and on cycle 7 day 1. The samples were taken from a phase I, first-in-human, multicenter, open-label dose-escalation trial of ivuxolimab. Adults with locally advanced or metastatic head and neck squamous cell, hepatocellular, melanoma or renal cell carcinoma were enrolled in the trial. Before TCR sequencing, CD4+ and CD8+ T cells were separately sorted from peripheral blood. Overall results and qualifications from the work: Low levels of normalized T-cell clonal expansion were also seen in some nonresponding patients. At doses of 0.1 to 3.0 mg/kg, clonal expansion of both CD4+ and CD8+ T cells in blood was seen between baseline and week 6. The antigen specificity of the peripheral T cells that underwent clonal expansion was not determined. Partial responders in the 0.1-3.0 mg/kg groups had among the lowest normalized peripheral clonal expansion, especially among CD8+ T cells. After ivuxolimab, more expanded clones were found on average in CD8+ T cells than in CD4+ T cells.

Sequences were derived from CD4+ or CD8+ T cells sorted from blood, sampled in a trial of the OX40 agonist ivuxolimab. This TCR was sampled from an adult with an advanced solid tumor such as melanoma, head and neck, liver or kidney cancer. The chain employs TRBV7-9 and TRBJ2-4, with 10 central nucleotides matching TRBD1. Here the CDR3 is given as CASSAPGQGLAKNIQYF. The nucleotide sequence is TGTGCCAGCAGCGCACCGGGACAGGGGCTAGCCAAAAACATTCAGTACTTC. The CDR3, completed at both ends by the reference TRBV7-9 and TRBJ2-4 genes, gives the full variable domain DTGVSQNPRHKITKRGQNVTFRCDPISEHNRLYWYRQTLGQGPEFLTYFQNEAQLEKSRLLSDRFSAERPKGSFSTLEIQRTEQGDSAMYLCASSAPGQGLAKNIQYFGAGTRLSVL.